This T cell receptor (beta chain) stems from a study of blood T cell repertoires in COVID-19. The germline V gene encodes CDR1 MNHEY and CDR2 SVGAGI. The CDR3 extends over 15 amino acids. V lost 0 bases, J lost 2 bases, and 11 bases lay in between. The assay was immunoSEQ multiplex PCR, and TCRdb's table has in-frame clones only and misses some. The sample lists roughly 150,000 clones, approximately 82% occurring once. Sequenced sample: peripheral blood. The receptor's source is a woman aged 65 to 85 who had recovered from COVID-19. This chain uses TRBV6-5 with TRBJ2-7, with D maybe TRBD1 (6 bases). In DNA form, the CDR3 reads TGTGCCAGCAGTTACTCGACGGGACAAACCTACGAGCAGTACTTC. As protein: CASSYSTGQTYEQYF.